This note documents a single TCR beta chain sequence. Its antigen remains unidentified. CDR1 MDHEN and CDR2 SYDVKM come from the germline V gene. CDR3 length: 13 amino acids. These data come from a study of monozygotic twins with inflammatory bowel disease. TCRdb reprocessed the 5' RACE reads; each CDR3 protein has one entry and no DNA is given. Recorded for this sample: 300,000 to 400,000 distinct CDR3 sequences. Regarding the study as a whole: For IBD patients, clonotypes shared with others were fewer than for healthy twins, especially with disease activity.

Sequenced sample: blood. The sequence came from a human donor with ulcerative colitis or Crohn's disease, or a healthy co-twin of an affected twin (not recorded which). The rearrangement links TRBV28 to TRBJ2-2. The CDR3 spells CASRLQNTGELFF.